The next 14 T cell receptor beta chains were all read from a single sample in a study of shared clonotypes between healthy human individuals. Repertoires were generated with immunoSEQ multiplex PCR, while TCRdb's copy carries only in-frame clones and drops some. The sample holds some 630,000 clones; approximately 75% are singletons and the top ten take approximately 1.8%. Sequenced: memory CD4+ T cells sorted from blood. Subset specified: CD45RA-negative fraction. These receptors originate from a woman in her 30s in good health.

The V gene is TRBV5-1, the J gene TRBJ2-1; D gene unclear. V lost 3 bases to trimming and J lost 0 bases, with 4 bases between them. The CDR3 is 13 amino acids. Per the germline V gene, CDR1 is SGHRS and CDR2 is YFSETQ. The CDR3 DNA sequence: TGCGCCAGCAGCTGGGACTCCTACAATGAGCAGTTCTTC. Translating gives CASSWDSYNEQFF.

V gene TRBV5-4 combines with J gene TRBJ2-2; perhaps TRBD2 as D (5 bases). The CDR3 covers 15 residues. The germline V gene encodes CDR1 SGHNT and CDR2 YYREEE (reference sequence). Trimming took off 1 base at V and 1 base at J, with 8 bases between the two ends. The CDR3 DNA reads as TGTGCCAGCAGCTTGCAAGGAGGGAACACCGGGGAGCTGTTTTTT. It codes for CASSLQGGNTGELFF.

Only one count was recorded for this clone. This chain connects TRBV5-1 to TRBJ1-2; D may be TRBD1 (6 bases). Trimming cost V 1 base and J 8 bases, with 18 bases left between them. The CDR3 has 15 amino acids. Germline CDR1 and CDR2: SGHRS and YFSETQ. CDR3 bases: TGCGCCAGCAGCTTGACCCCGGACAGCAACAGAGGCTACACCTTC. It specifies CASSLTPDSNRGYTF.

The V gene is TRBV11-2, the J gene TRBJ1-3; D call uncertain. V was pared by 1 base and J by 0 bases, with 16 bases between. CDR1 is SGHAT and CDR2 is FQNNGV in the germline V gene. This CDR3 spans 18 amino acids. As DNA, the CDR3 is TGTGCCAGCAGCTTAGCCCGAGGCGGGGTTAGCTCTGGAAACACCATATATTTT. Protein: CASSLARGGVSSGNTIYF.

This clone was recorded a few times. The same CDR3 arises from other DNA sequences in this sample as well. The rearrangement links TRBV2 to TRBJ2-1, with D unclear. Germline lookup yields CDR1 SNHLY and CDR2 FYNNEI. This CDR3 is built from 13 residues. The ends were cut back, 6 bases at V and 0 bases at J, with 6 bases in the middle. In nucleotides, the CDR3 is TGTGCCAGCAGCGGCGACTCCTACAATGAGCAGTTCTTC. It encodes CASSGDSYNEQFF.

This clone was recorded a few times. This chain's CDR3 is CASAMGDSNSNQPQHF. CDR3 in DNA: TGTGCCAGCGCTATGGGGGACAGCAATAGCAATCAGCCCCAGCATTTT. This chain joins TRBV2 and TRBJ1-5; 7 bases map to TRBD1. This CDR3 is 16 amino acids long. Germline V lookup: CDR1 SNHLY, CDR2 FYNNEI. The V and J ends lost 8 bases and 0 bases, in that order; junction bases with no gene match: 10. Filled out from reference TRBV2 and TRBJ1-5, the complete variable domain reads EPEVTQTPSHQVTQMGQEVILRCVPISNHLYFYWYRQILGQKVEFLVSFYNNEISEKSEIFDDQFSVERPDGSNFTLKIRSTKLEDSAMYFCASAMGDSNSNQPQHFGDGTRLSIL.

The chain employs TRBV25-1 and TRBJ1-2; 11 nucleotides line up with TRBD1. Germline lookup yields CDR1 MGHDK and CDR2 SYGVNS. The CDR3 is made up of 16 amino acids. The junction had 13 bases not matched to a gene; V was cut back by 5 bases and J by 8 bases. The CDR3 sequence: CASSNDRTGGAEGYTF. DNA for the CDR3: TGTGCCAGCAGTAACGACAGGACAGGGGGCGCGGAGGGCTACACCTTC.

The rearrangement links TRBV6-6 to TRBJ1-2, with TRBD1 matching 7 bases. The length of the CDR3 is 14 residues. Looked up from germline, CDR1 is MNHNY and CDR2 is SVGAGI (reference sequence). V lost 6 bases and J lost 6; bases outside the gene matches: 10. The CDR3 region is CASSRQGGNDGYTF. CDR3 in DNA: TGTGCCAGCAGCCGACAGGGTGGGAACGATGGCTACACCTTC.

The chain employs TRBV5-8 and TRBJ2-5; D may be TRBD2 (6 bases). The CDR3 has 16 residues. CDR1 is SGHTS, CDR2 YDEGEE, per germline. V gave up 6 bases and J gave up 0 bases, with 18 bases separating them. The DNA of the CDR3 is TGTGCCAGCACCTCGGGGAGGACTACATACCAAGAGACCCAGTACTTC. Translation gives CASTSGRTTYQETQYF.

This clone was observed a few times. The chain combines TRBV5-4 with TRBJ1-2, with D possibly being TRBD1 (6 bases). This CDR3 spans 15 amino acids. CDR1 is SGHNT, CDR2 YYREEE, per germline (reference sequence). Trimming took 4 bases from V and 7 from J, leaving 20 bases between them. Here the CDR3 DNA reads TGTGCCAGCAGCCTCGAATCCAGGGGAAGGGCTGGCTACACCTTC. Translation: CASSLESRGRAGYTF. The complete variable domain, with remaining parts taken from reference TRBV5-4 and TRBJ1-2, reads ETGVTQSPTHLIKTRGQQVTLRCSSQSGHNTVSWYQQALGQGPQFIFQYYREEENGRGNFPPRFSGLQFPNYSSELNVNALELDDSALYLCASSLESRGRAGYTFGSGTRLTVV.

The genes are TRBV29-1 and TRBJ2-2; D gene ambiguous. The V end was cut by 3 bases, the J end by 8 bases, with 10 bases between. From germline, CDR1 is SQVTM and CDR2 ANQGSEA. The CDR3 runs 12 residues. CDR3 loop: CSVEWSPGELFF. DNA of the CDR3: TGCAGCGTTGAGTGGAGCCCGGGGGAGCTGTTTTTT.

The rearrangement links TRBV19 to TRBJ1-1, with D unresolved. CDR1 and CDR2 from the germline V gene are LNHDA and SQIVND (reference sequence). The length of the CDR3 is 14 residues. V lost 2 bases, J lost 0 bases, and 7 bases lay in between. In nucleotides, the CDR3 is TGTGCCAGTAGTATACGGGGAATGAACACTGAAGCTTTCTTT. Its protein is CASSIRGMNTEAFF.

This clone has just a few counts. The V gene is TRBV6-5, the J gene TRBJ2-2; the D gene is possibly TRBD2 (5 bases). CDR1 is MNHEY and CDR2 is SVGAGI in the germline V gene. This CDR3 comprises 14 residues. V lost 8 bases to trimming and J lost 4 bases, with 14 bases between them. The CDR3 DNA follows: TGTGCCAGCGGGAGAATAGTAGTCACCGGGGAGCTGTTTTTT. Its translation is CASGRIVVTGELFF.

V gene TRBV16 combines with J gene TRBJ1-5; 8 nucleotides agree with TRBD1. CDR1 is KGHSY, CDR2 FQNENV, per germline. With 4 bases clipped from V and 4 bases from J, the junction kept 3 bases outside the gene matches. The CDR3 has 14 amino acids. CDR3 DNA: TGTGCCAGCAGCCCCGGGGACAGGAATCAGCCCCAGCATTTT. It translates to CASSPGDRNQPQHF. Supplemented by reference TRBV16 and TRBJ1-5, the full variable domain reads GEEVAQTPKHLVRGEGQKAKLYCAPIKGHSYVFWYQQVLKNEFKFLISFQNENVFDETGMPKERFSAKCLPNSPCSLEIQATKLEDSAVYFCASSPGDRNQPQHFGDGTRLSIL.